Each of the 32 T cell receptor beta chains below was sequenced from the same sample in a study of T cells after yellow fever vaccination. TCRdb analysed the 5' RACE reads with MiXCR anew, one entry per CDR3 protein. The data hold 550,000 to 750,000 distinct CDR3 sequences, with about 13% observed a single time. This material consisted of PBMCs, taken on the day of the yellow fever booster vaccination. Source of these receptors: a man younger than 45 who received the YFV17D yellow fever vaccine.

This clonotype was observed a handful of times. The gene calls are TRBV27 and TRBJ2-3; TRBD2 agrees at 10 bases. The CDR3 is 16 residues long. J gave up 3 bases and V 4 bases, and 7 bases lay outside the gene matches. Germline V gene data show CDR1 as MNHEY and CDR2 as SMNVEV (reference sequence). This CDR3 is CASSSLAGVGTDTQYF. The DNA of the CDR3 is TGTGCCAGCAGTTCCCTAGCGGGAGTAGGAACAGATACGCAGTATTTT.

This clonotype has a count of ten or more. One end of the junction is discordant with germline, which a read error may explain. V gene TRBV5-1 combines with J gene TRBJ2-7, with D perhaps matching TRBD1 (6 bases). From germline, CDR1 is SGHRS and CDR2 YFSETQ. CDR3 length: 15 residues. CDR3 protein: CASSLGQGSSYEQYF. CDR3 nucleotide sequence: TGTGCCAGCAGCTTAGGGCAGGGGAGCTCCTACGAGCAGTACTTC.

In its sample, this clonotype was seen a few times. The rearrangement joins TRBV11-1 to TRBJ2-1; 10 nucleotides agree with TRBD2. The CDR3 contains 18 residues. Germline CDR1 is SGHAT and CDR2 is FQDESV (reference sequence). V lost 6 bases, J lost 6 bases, and 17 bases stayed unmatched. This CDR3 is CASSPLTSTSGLRNEQFF. CDR3 nucleotide sequence: TGTGCCAGCAGTCCTTTGACCTCGACTAGCGGGTTGCGCAATGAGCAGTTCTTC.

This clonotype was counted a few times. The chain uses TRBV7-6 and TRBJ2-5; the D gene is possibly TRBD2 (6 bases). Germline V gives CDR1 SGHVS, CDR2 FNYEAQ. CDR3 length: 11 residues. Trimming stripped 4 bases from V and 9 bases from J, with 9 bases between. CDR3 amino acids: CASSSTGAQYF. The CDR3 DNA reads as TGTGCCAGCAGCTCGACGGGAGCCCAGTACTTC.

This clonotype is a singleton in its sample. The CDR3 sequence is CGLPGQGHNEQFF. In nucleotides, the CDR3 is TGCGGATTACCGGGACAGGGGCACAATGAGCAGTTCTTC. The chain has TRBV20-1 and TRBJ2-1, with 10 bases lining up with TRBD1. There are 13 residues in the CDR3. From germline, CDR1 is DFQATT and CDR2 SNEGSKA (reference sequence).

Only a few counts were recorded for this clonotype. The CDR3 DNA sequence: TGCGCCAGCAGCTTCCAAAGGCAGGAGGGGTTCTATGGCTACACCTTC. Protein product: CASSFQRQEGFYGYTF. V is TRBV4-3 and J is TRBJ1-2; TRBD1 is a possible D gene (5 bases). The CDR3 spans 16 residues. V was trimmed by 5 bases and J by 4 bases, leaving 20 bases between them. Germline assignment: CDR1 LGHNA and CDR2 YSLEER.

The table lists this clonotype with many counts. Sequence at one end of the junction differs from germline and may be a read error. V is TRBV18 and J is TRBJ2-3, with D maybe TRBD2 (5 bases). The germline gives CDR1 KGHSH, CDR2 LQKENI. The CDR3 contains 13 residues. As DNA, the CDR3 is TGCGCCAGCAGCCCCACGGGGACAGATACGCAGTATTTT. Translated, it gives CASSPTGTDTQYF.

This clonotype was counted between two and nine times. The V and J genes are TRBV6-5 and TRBJ2-1, with no clear D. This CDR3 has 12 residues. V gave up 10 bases and J gave up 7 bases, with 14 bases separating them. CDR1 is MNHEY and CDR2 is SVGAGI in the germline V gene. The CDR3 reads CATAFAPNEQFF. As DNA, the CDR3 is TGTGCCACCGCCTTCGCACCTAATGAGCAGTTCTTC.

This clonotype was picked up many times. The chain couples TRBV12-3 or TRBV12-4 to TRBJ2-7; D is unclear. V lost 5 bases and J lost 5, with 7 bases in between. The CDR3 spans 11 residues. The CDR3 spells CASSTWDEQYF. Here the CDR3 DNA reads TGTGCCAGCAGTACGTGGGACGAGCAGTACTTC.

This clonotype showed up just a few times. The chain joins TRBV15 to TRBJ1-4; 7 bases match TRBD1. CDR1 is LNHNV, CDR2 YYDKDF, per germline (reference sequence). This CDR3 is built from 14 residues. Losses at the gene ends were 6 bases for V and 8 bases for J; bases not matched to a gene: 9. CDR3 DNA: TGTGCCACCAGGAAAGGGGGCGCCGGGGAAAAACTGTTTTTT. The encoded protein is CATRKGGAGEKLFF.

This clonotype has just a few counts. The rearrangement joins TRBV9 to TRBJ2-7; 10 bases agree with TRBD1. This CDR3 contains 15 residues. After removal of 4 bases from V and 4 bases from J, the junction contained 8 bases not matched to a gene. CDR1 SGDLS and CDR2 YYNGEE come from the germline V gene. CDR3 sequence reads: CASSSGTGVPYEQYF. The CDR3 DNA sequence: TGTGCCAGCAGCTCCGGGACAGGGGTCCCATACGAGCAGTACTTC.

The rearrangement joins TRBV20-1 to TRBJ2-3, with 7 bases lining up with TRBD2. Germline CDR1 DFQATT, CDR2 SNEGSKA (reference sequence). Unmatched junction bases numbered 10, after V lost 0 bases and J lost 7 bases. CDR3 size: 15 residues. The CDR3 nucleotides are TGCAGTGCTAGAGATTTGCGGGAGAAGATATATACGCAGTATTTT. Its translation: CSARDLREKIYTQYF.

This sequence joins TRBV5-5 and TRBJ2-7; TRBD1 agrees at 9 bases. CDR1 and CDR2 from the germline V gene are SGHKS and YYEKEE (reference sequence). This CDR3 contains 18 residues. The J segment lost 2 bases and the V segment lost 2 bases, leaving 14 bases of the junction unmatched. The CDR3 DNA reads as TGTGCCAGCAGCTTCATACCGGGACAGGGATGGGGAACCTACGAGCAGTACTTC. It specifies CASSFIPGQGWGTYEQYF.

The sample holds many counts of this clonotype. The gene calls are TRBV18 and TRBJ1-4; D is ambiguous. V was cut by 2 bases and J by 8 bases, with 12 bases left in between. The CDR3 totals 14 residues. Germline V lookup: CDR1 KGHSH, CDR2 LQKENI. The CDR3, as DNA: TGTGCCAGCTCACCAAACCAAGGGAGGGAAAAACTGTTTTTT. It is translated as CASSPNQGREKLFF.

This clonotype turned up a few times. This sequence joins TRBV5-1 and TRBJ2-7; D gene unclear. Looked up from germline, CDR1 is SGHRS and CDR2 is YFSETQ. The CDR3 is made up of 12 amino acids. Deletions cut 1 base from V and 5 bases from J, with 7 bases between. CDR3 DNA sequence: TGCGCCAGCAGCTTGCAGAAAAACGAGCAGTACTTC. Translated, it gives CASSLQKNEQYF.

This clonotype was seen more than once but under ten times. The V call is TRBV11-2, the J call TRBJ1-2; 9 bases fit TRBD1. J gave up 4 bases and V 6 bases, and 6 bases lay outside the gene matches. The CDR3 runs to 14 residues. CDR1 is SGHAT, CDR2 FQNNGV, per germline. The CDR3 DNA reads TGTGCCAGCAGAGAACAGGGGGCTTCCTATGGCTACACCTTC. It codes for CASREQGASYGYTF.

The chain is built from TRBV20-1 and TRBJ1-2; 8 nucleotides align to TRBD1. V was pared by 3 bases and J by 0 bases, with 3 bases of the junction left unmatched. The CDR3 covers 14 residues. The V gene's germline CDR1 is DFQATT and CDR2 SNEGSKA (reference sequence). Written as DNA, the CDR3 is TGCAGTGCTAGGCAGGGGGCGACTAACTATGGCTACACCTTC. This codes for CSARQGATNYGYTF.

This clonotype has a count of ten or more. V usage is TRBV5-1 and J usage is TRBJ1-1, with D tentatively TRBD1 (5 bases). CDR3 length: 12 amino acids. V dropped 0 bases and J dropped 10 bases, with 10 bases sitting between them. The germline V gene encodes CDR1 SGHRS and CDR2 YFSETQ. CDR3 nucleotides: TGCGCCAGCAGCTTGGATCGGGGGAGAGCTTTCTTT. Translating it yields CASSLDRGRAFF.

The table lists this clonotype with a few counts. The V and J genes are TRBV11-2 and TRBJ2-7; 9 nucleotides align to TRBD2. There are 15 residues in the CDR3. The germline CDR1 and CDR2 sequences are SGHAT and FQNNGV. The J segment lost 4 bases and the V segment lost 7 bases, leaving 11 bases of the junction unmatched. The CDR3 loop is CASTRDGTSNYEQYF. CDR3 DNA: TGTGCCAGCACCCGAGACGGGACTAGCAATTACGAGCAGTACTTC.

The chain couples TRBV7-2 to TRBJ2-3, with D uncertain. V dropped 1 base and J dropped 4 bases, with 9 bases sitting between them. CDR3 length: 14 residues. Germline V gene data show CDR1 as SGHTA and CDR2 as FQGNSA. CDR3 in amino acids: CASSLGFSSDTQYF. In DNA form, the CDR3 reads TGTGCCAGCAGCTTAGGATTTAGTTCAGATACGCAGTATTTT.

CDR3 protein: CASSFFPAWLGDTQYF. The CDR3 bases are TGCGCCAGCAGCTTCTTCCCTGCATGGTTAGGAGATACGCAGTATTTT. This chain connects TRBV5-1 to TRBJ2-3, with D unclear. Deletions cut 2 bases from V and 5 bases from J, with 18 bases between. Germline assignment: CDR1 SGHRS and CDR2 YFSETQ. The CDR3 consists of 16 residues.

This clonotype was counted a few times. This chain connects TRBV7-2 to TRBJ2-7; no clear D gene. The CDR3 totals 15 residues. Trimming removed 1 base at V and 3 bases at J, with 13 bases between. Germline assignment: CDR1 SGHTA and CDR2 FQGNSA. The CDR3 bases are TGTGCCAGCAGCTTAGTGTTGGTGGGAAACTACGAGCAGTACTTC. It translates to CASSLVLVGNYEQYF.

The table lists this clonotype with a few counts. The rearrangement joins TRBV13 to TRBJ1-1; weak D call: TRBD1 (5 bases). This CDR3 is built from 14 residues. Germline V gives CDR1 PRHDT, CDR2 FYEKMQ (reference sequence). Trimming stripped 6 bases from V and 2 bases from J, with 13 bases between. The CDR3 is CASRTSGRNTEAFF. Here the CDR3 DNA reads TGTGCCAGCAGGACGTCGGGGCGAAACACTGAAGCTTTCTTT. Variable domain in full (rest from reference TRBV13 and TRBJ1-1): AAGVIQSPRHLIKEKRETATLKCYPIPRHDTVYWYQQGPGQDPQFLISFYEKMQSDKGSIPDRFSAQQFSDYHSELNMSSLELGDSALYFCASRTSGRNTEAFFGQGTRLTVV.

CDR3 loop: CASRGGTDYGYTF. In DNA form, the CDR3 reads TGTGCCAGCAGGGGGGGGACAGACTATGGCTACACCTTC. V and J are TRBV5-4 and TRBJ1-2; 7 bases align to TRBD1. V lost 5 bases, J lost 3 bases, and 4 bases stayed unmatched. This CDR3 spans 13 amino acids. Germline CDR1 reads SGHNT; CDR2 reads YYREEE (reference sequence).

This clonotype was observed many times. J is TRBJ2-1 and V is TRBV6-5; 13 bases are a match to TRBD2. CDR1 MNHEY and CDR2 SVGAGI come from the germline V gene. CDR3 length equals 15 residues. Trimming at V came to 4 bases and at J to 7 bases, leaving 4 bases not matched to a gene. CDR3 nucleotide sequence: TGTGCCAGCAGTTCGGGACTAGCGGGACTTAATGAGCAGTTCTTC. It codes for CASSSGLAGLNEQFF.

The chain recombines TRBV7-2 with TRBJ2-2; D is possibly TRBD2 (6 bases). The V gene's germline CDR1 is SGHTA and CDR2 FQGNSA. V was clipped by 2 bases and J by 5 bases, with 12 bases between them. CDR3 size: 15 residues. The CDR3 bases are TGTGCCAGCAGCTTAATGGCTAGCGTGACCGGGGAGCTGTTTTTT. Amino acids: CASSLMASVTGELFF.

This clonotype showed up just once. The chain uses TRBV27 and TRBJ1-5; TRBD1 aligns across 7 bases. The germline CDR1 and CDR2 sequences are MNHEY and SMNVEV (reference sequence). The CDR3 is made up of 14 amino acids. The ends lost 5 bases at V and 7 bases at J; junction bases unmatched: 8. This CDR3 reads CASSDLQGVQPQHF. The CDR3 bases are TGTGCCAGCAGTGATCTCCAGGGGGTCCAGCCCCAGCATTTT.

V usage is TRBV7-8 and J usage is TRBJ2-2; D is unresolved. V gave up 5 bases and J gave up 4 bases, with 14 bases separating them. Germline CDR1 and CDR2: SGHVS and FQNEAQ. The CDR3 sequence is 15 residues long. CDR3 amino acids: CASSLPRVATGELFF. The CDR3 nucleotides read TGTGCCAGCAGCCTGCCTAGGGTGGCCACCGGGGAGCTGTTTTTT.

V is TRBV9 and J is TRBJ2-3, with 10 bases identical to TRBD1. Germline V gives CDR1 SGDLS, CDR2 YYNGEE. J lost 7 bases, V lost 0 bases, and 8 bases had no gene match. The CDR3 is made up of 16 amino acids. CDR3 sequence (DNA): TGTGCCAGCAGCGTAGCTTCGGGACAGGGGTGGAATACGCAGTATTTT. Translating gives CASSVASGQGWNTQYF.

V is TRBV29-1 and J is TRBJ1-1; TRBD1 matches at 9 bases. The CDR3 runs 14 residues. Looked up from germline, CDR1 is SQVTM and CDR2 is ANQGSEA. Losses at the gene ends were 1 base for V and 11 bases for J; bases not matched to a gene: 11. As DNA, the CDR3 is TGCAGCGTTGAAGCCCCTTACAGGGGGCTGGGGGCTTTCTTT. Amino acid sequence: CSVEAPYRGLGAFF.

CDR3 protein: CATSRDSTGHQPQHF. In nucleotides, the CDR3 is TGTGCCACCAGCAGAGATTCTACAGGGCATCAGCCCCAGCATTTT. V is TRBV15 and J is TRBJ1-5, with a tentative D call TRBD1 (6 bases). There are 15 residues in the CDR3. CDR1 is LNHNV and CDR2 is YYDKDF in the germline V gene (reference sequence). With 0 bases removed from V and 5 bases from J, the gap between germline ends came to 11 bases. The full variable domain, its missing parts supplied by reference TRBV15 and TRBJ1-5, is DAMVIQNPRYQVTQFGKPVTLSCSQTLNHNVMYWYQQKSSQAPKLLFHYYDKDFNNEADTPDNFQSRRPNTSFCFLDIRSPGLGDTAMYLCATSRDSTGHQPQHFGDGTRLSIL.

This clonotype showed up just a few times. The chain couples TRBV5-4 to TRBJ2-1; 9 bases line up with TRBD2. Losses at the gene ends were 1 base for V and 4 bases for J; bases not matched to a gene: 6. The CDR3 is made up of 16 amino acids. Germline values: CDR1 SGHNT, CDR2 YYREEE (reference sequence). In DNA form, the CDR3 reads TGTGCCAGCAGCTTGCTGGAGCGGGAGGAGTACAATGAGCAGTTCTTC. Translated: CASSLLEREEYNEQFF.